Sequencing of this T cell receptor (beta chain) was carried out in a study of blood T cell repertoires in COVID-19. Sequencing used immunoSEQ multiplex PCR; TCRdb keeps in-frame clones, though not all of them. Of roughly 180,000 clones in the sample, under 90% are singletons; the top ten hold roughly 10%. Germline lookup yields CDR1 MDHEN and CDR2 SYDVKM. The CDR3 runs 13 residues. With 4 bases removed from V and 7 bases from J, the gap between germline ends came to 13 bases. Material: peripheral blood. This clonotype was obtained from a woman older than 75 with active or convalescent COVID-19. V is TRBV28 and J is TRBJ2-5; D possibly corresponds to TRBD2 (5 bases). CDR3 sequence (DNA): TGTGCCAGCAGTTCATCAAGCGGAGGGACCCAGTACTTC. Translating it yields CASSSSSGGTQYF.